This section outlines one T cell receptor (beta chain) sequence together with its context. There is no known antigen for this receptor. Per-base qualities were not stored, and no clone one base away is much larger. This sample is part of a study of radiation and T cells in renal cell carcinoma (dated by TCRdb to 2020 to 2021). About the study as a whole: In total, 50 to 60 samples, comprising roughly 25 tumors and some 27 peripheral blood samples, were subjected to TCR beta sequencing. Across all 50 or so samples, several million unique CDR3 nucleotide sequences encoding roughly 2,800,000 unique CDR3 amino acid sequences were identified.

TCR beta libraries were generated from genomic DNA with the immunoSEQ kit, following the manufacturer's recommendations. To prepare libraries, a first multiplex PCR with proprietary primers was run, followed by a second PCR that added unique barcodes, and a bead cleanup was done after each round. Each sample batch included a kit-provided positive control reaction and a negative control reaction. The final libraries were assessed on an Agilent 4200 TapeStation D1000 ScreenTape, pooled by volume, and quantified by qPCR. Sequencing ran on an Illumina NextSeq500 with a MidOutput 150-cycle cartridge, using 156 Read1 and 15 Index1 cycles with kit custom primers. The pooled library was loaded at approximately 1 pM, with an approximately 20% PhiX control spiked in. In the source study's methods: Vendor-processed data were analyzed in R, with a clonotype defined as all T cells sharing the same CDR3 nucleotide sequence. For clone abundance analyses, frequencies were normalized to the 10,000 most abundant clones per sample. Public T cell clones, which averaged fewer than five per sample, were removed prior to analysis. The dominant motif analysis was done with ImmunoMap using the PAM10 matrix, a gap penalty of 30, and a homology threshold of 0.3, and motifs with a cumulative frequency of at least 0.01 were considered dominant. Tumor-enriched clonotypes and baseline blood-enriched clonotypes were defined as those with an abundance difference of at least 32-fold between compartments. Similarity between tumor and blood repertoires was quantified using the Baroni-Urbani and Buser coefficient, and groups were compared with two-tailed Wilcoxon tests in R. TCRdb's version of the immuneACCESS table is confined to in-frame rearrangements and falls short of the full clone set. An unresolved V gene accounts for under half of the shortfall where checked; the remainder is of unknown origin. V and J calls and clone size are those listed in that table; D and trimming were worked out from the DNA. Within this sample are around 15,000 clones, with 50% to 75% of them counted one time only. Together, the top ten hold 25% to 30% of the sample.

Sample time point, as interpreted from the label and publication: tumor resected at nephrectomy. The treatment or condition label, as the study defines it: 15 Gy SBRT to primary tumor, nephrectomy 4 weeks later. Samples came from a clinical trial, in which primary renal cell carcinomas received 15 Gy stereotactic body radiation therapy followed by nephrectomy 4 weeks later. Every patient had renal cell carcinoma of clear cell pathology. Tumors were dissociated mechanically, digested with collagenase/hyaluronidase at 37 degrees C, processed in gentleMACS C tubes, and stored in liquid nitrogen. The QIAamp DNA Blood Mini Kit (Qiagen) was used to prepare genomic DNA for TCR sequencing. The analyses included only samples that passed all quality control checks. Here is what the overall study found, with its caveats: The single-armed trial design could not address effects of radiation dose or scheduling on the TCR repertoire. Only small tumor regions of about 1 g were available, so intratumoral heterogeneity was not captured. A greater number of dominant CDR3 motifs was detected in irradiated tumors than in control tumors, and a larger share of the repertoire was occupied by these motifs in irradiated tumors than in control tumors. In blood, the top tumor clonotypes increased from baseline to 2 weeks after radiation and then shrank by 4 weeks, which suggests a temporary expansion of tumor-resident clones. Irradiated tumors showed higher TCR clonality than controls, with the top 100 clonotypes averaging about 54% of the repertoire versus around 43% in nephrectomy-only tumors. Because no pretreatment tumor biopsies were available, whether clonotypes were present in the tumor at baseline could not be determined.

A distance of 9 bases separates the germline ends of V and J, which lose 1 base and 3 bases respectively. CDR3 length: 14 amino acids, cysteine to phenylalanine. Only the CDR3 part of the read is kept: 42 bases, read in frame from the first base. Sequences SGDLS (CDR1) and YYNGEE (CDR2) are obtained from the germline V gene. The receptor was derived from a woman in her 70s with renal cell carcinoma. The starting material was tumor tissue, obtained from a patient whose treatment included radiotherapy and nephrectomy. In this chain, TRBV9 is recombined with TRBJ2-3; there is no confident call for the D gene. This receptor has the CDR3 CASSVSGSTDTQYF. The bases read TGTGCCAGCAGCGTAAGTGGATCAACAGATACGCAGTATTTT.